In its sample, the clone carrying this T cell receptor (beta chain) was seen many times. The target antigen is unknown. Attached unique molecular identifiers marked individual cDNA molecules. Via MiXCR, TCRdb re-called the 5' RACE reads, giving one row per CDR3 protein. Of around 100,000 distinct CDR3 sequences in the sample, around 13% were seen once. This sample is drawn from a study of early T cells in non-severe SARS-CoV-2 infection. Study information: Sequencing targeted bulk RNA from unsorted whole blood, leaving chains unpaired. Overall study results and limits: The VDJdb matching leaned toward anti-spike CD8 responses and overlooked private and CD4 specificities.

The sequence was obtained from an adult who was a healthcare worker with PCR-confirmed SARS-CoV-2 infection or an uninfected control (not recorded which). Specimen: whole blood.

CDR3 protein: CASSQDTSGNSYNEQFF. The CDR3 coding sequence is TGCGCCAGCAGCCAAGATACTAGCGGGAACTCCTACAATGAGCAGTTCTTC. The gene calls are TRBV4-1 and TRBJ2-1, with 10 bases fitting TRBD2. Looked up from germline, CDR1 is MGHRA and CDR2 is YSYEKL. CDR3 length equals 17 residues. V gave up 0 bases and J gave up 0 bases; unmatched junction bases: 2.